These T cell receptor beta chains were read from a single sample in a study of blood T cells in healthy people across ages. MiXCR, run by TCRdb on the 5' RACE reads, gives a single entry per CDR3 protein. The repertoire holds approximately 830,000 distinct CDR3 sequences, with 62% as singletons. The sample consisted of blood. The source of these receptors is a man in his thirties or forties in good health. The CDR3 runs from the conserved cysteine through the conserved F or W. D genes are given only for firm matches. Only some rows state a clone size, as once, few, many or a class for expanded clones.

V gene: TRBV7-8
clone size: NA
D gene: TRBD1
J gene: TRBJ2-1
CDR3 DNA: TGTGCCAGCAGCGTCCGGGACAGAACTTACAATGAGCAGTTCTTC
CDR3 protein: CASSVRDRTYNEQFF

V gene: TRBV5-4
clone size: NA
D gene: TRBD1
J gene: TRBJ1-2
CDR3 DNA: TGTGCCAGCAGCTTGGGACAGGGCCACTATGGCTACACCTTC
CDR3 protein: CASSLGQGHYGYTF

V gene: TRBV7-2
clone size: NA
D gene: TRBD1
J gene: TRBJ2-7
CDR3 DNA: TGTGCCAGCAGCGTCGCCCAGGGACAGTTCTTCTCCTACGAGCAGTACTTC
CDR3 protein: CASSVAQGQFFSYEQYF

V gene: TRBV20-1
clone size: once
D gene: NA
J gene: TRBJ1-2
CDR3 DNA: TGCAGTGCTAGTGACATAGCTAACTATGGCTACACCTTC
CDR3 protein: CSASDIANYGYTF

V gene: TRBV7-3
clone size: NA
D gene: TRBD1
J gene: TRBJ2-3
CDR3 DNA: TGTGCCAGCAGCTTAGTCGGGACAGGGTATCTGACAGATACGCAGTATTTT
CDR3 protein: CASSLVGTGYLTDTQYF

V gene: TRBV6-6
clone size: NA
D gene: NA
J gene: TRBJ2-1
CDR3 DNA: TGTGCCAGCAGTTACTCGTGGTACAATGAGCAGTTCTTC
CDR3 protein: CASSYSWYNEQFF

V gene: TRBV6-5
clone size: NA
D gene: TRBD1
J gene: TRBJ2-5
CDR3 DNA: TGTGCCAGCAGTTACTCGTCAGGGGGCGCAAAGACCCAGTACTTC
CDR3 protein: CASSYSSGGAKTQYF

V gene: TRBV10-3
clone size: NA
D gene: TRBD1
J gene: TRBJ2-2
CDR3 DNA: TGTGCCATCAGTGGGAGGGGGACAGGTTCGAACACCGGGGAGCTGTTTTTT
CDR3 protein: CAISGRGTGSNTGELFF

V gene: TRBV29-1
clone size: few
D gene: NA
J gene: TRBJ1-2
CDR3 DNA: TGCAGCGCCCGAGGGGTGGCTAACTATGGCTACACCTTC
CDR3 protein: CSARGVANYGYTF

V gene: TRBV2
clone size: NA
D gene: TRBD2
J gene: TRBJ2-7
CDR3 DNA: TGTGCCAGCAGGTGGGGACTAGCGGGGCGCTACGAGCAGTACTTC
CDR3 protein: CASRWGLAGRYEQYF

V gene: TRBV20-1
clone size: NA
D gene: NA
J gene: TRBJ2-7
CDR3 DNA: TGCAGTGCCCCGGCTCGGGGGACCTTAGGCTACGAGCAGTACTTC
CDR3 protein: CSAPARGTLGYEQYF

V gene: TRBV12-3/TRBV12-4
clone size: NA
D gene: NA
J gene: TRBJ2-5
CDR3 DNA: TGTACCAGTACAGGAGAGCAAGAGACCCAGTACTTC
CDR3 protein: CTSTGEQETQYF

V gene: TRBV5-1
clone size: once
D gene: NA
J gene: TRBJ1-2
CDR3 DNA: TGCGCCAGCAGCTCCTATAAAATGACAGACTCCTACGGGGGCTACACCTTC
CDR3 protein: CASSSYKMTDSYGGYTF

V gene: TRBV6-1
clone size: NA
D gene: NA
J gene: TRBJ1-1
CDR3 DNA: TGTGCCAGTCAGCGGGCGGTTCTTCTGAACACTGAAGCTTTCTTT
CDR3 protein: CASQRAVLLNTEAFF

V gene: TRBV5-1
clone size: NA
D gene: NA
J gene: TRBJ1-5
CDR3 DNA: TGCGCCAGCAGCTTGCGCAGAGATAGCAATCAGCCCCAGCATTTT
CDR3 protein: CASSLRRDSNQPQHF

V gene: TRBV6-2/TRBV6-3
clone size: NA
D gene: NA
J gene: TRBJ1-2
CDR3 DNA: TGTGCCAGCAGTTACGAAGTTGGAGGCTACACCTTC
CDR3 protein: CASSYEVGGYTF

V gene: TRBV12-3/TRBV12-4
clone size: NA
D gene: NA
J gene: TRBJ1-2
CDR3 DNA: TGTGCCAGCAGTTTTACCCTATTCAGCTATGGCTACACCTTC
CDR3 protein: CASSFTLFSYGYTF

V gene: TRBV2
clone size: NA
D gene: TRBD1
J gene: TRBJ1-1
CDR3 DNA: TGTGCCAGCGGGGACAGGGGGGCGTTTGAAGGTGAAGCTTTCTTT
CDR3 protein: CASGDRGAFEGEAFF

V gene: TRBV4-3
clone size: once
D gene: TRBD1
J gene: TRBJ2-7
CDR3 DNA: TGCGCCAGCAGCCAGGGACAGGGCATCATCTACGAGCAGTACTTC
CDR3 protein: CASSQGQGIIYEQYF

V gene: TRBV9
clone size: few
D gene: NA
J gene: TRBJ2-1
CDR3 DNA: TGTGCCAGCAGCCCTCAGTCAGGGGGGGGCTCACGGGAGCAGTTCTTC
CDR3 protein: CASSPQSGGGSREQFF

V gene: TRBV7-2
clone size: NA
D gene: NA
J gene: TRBJ1-5
CDR3 DNA: TGTGCCAGCAGCTTAGAGGTAGTAGGTCAGCCCCAGCATTTT
CDR3 protein: CASSLEVVGQPQHF

V gene: TRBV20-1
clone size: few
D gene: TRBD2
J gene: TRBJ2-5
CDR3 DNA: TGCAGTGCTCCTCGGACTAGCGGGGGGGCACTGGAGACCCAGTACTTC
CDR3 protein: CSAPRTSGGALETQYF

V gene: TRBV4-2
clone size: NA
D gene: NA
J gene: TRBJ2-7
CDR3 DNA: TGTGCCAGCAGCCAGAATCCGGGTAGATACGAGCAGTACTTC
CDR3 protein: CASSQNPGRYEQYF

V gene: TRBV15
clone size: NA
D gene: NA
J gene: TRBJ2-1
CDR3 DNA: TGTGCCACTAGCACCGGGGGCTCCTACAATGAGCAGTTCTTC
CDR3 protein: CATSTGGSYNEQFF

V gene: TRBV5-6
clone size: NA
D gene: NA
J gene: TRBJ2-5
CDR3 DNA: TGTGCCAGCAGCTTGGTGGCAGGGGAGGGAGAGACCCAGTACTTC
CDR3 protein: CASSLVAGEGETQYF

V gene: TRBV11-2
clone size: NA
D gene: NA
J gene: TRBJ2-5
CDR3 DNA: TGTGCCAGCAGCTTCTCCCCGGGACTCCAAGAGACCCAGTACTTC
CDR3 protein: CASSFSPGLQETQYF

V gene: TRBV6-2/TRBV6-3
clone size: NA
D gene: NA
J gene: TRBJ2-7
CDR3 DNA: TGCGCCAGCATCCTGGCCGGGACATCTACCTACGAGCAGTACTTC
CDR3 protein: CASILAGTSTYEQYF

V gene: TRBV29-1
clone size: NA
D gene: TRBD2
J gene: TRBJ2-3
CDR3 DNA: TGCAGCGTTGAGACTAGCTCTTCTGCAGATACGCAGTATTTT
CDR3 protein: CSVETSSSADTQYF

V gene: TRBV10-3
clone size: once
D gene: NA
J gene: TRBJ2-3
CDR3 DNA: TGTGCCATCAGTGATCAGGGCGGGGTGAGAAATACGCAGTATTTT
CDR3 protein: CAISDQGGVRNTQYF

V gene: TRBV3-1
clone size: NA
D gene: TRBD1
J gene: TRBJ2-1
CDR3 DNA: TGTGCCAGCAGCCAAGACCCGGGGGGACAGGGGTACAATGAGCAGTTCTTC
CDR3 protein: CASSQDPGGQGYNEQFF

V gene: TRBV20-1
clone size: NA
D gene: NA
J gene: TRBJ1-4
CDR3 DNA: TGCACTGCTAGAGAGGGGTCCGGTGAAAAACTGTTTTTT
CDR3 protein: CTAREGSGEKLFF

V gene: TRBV28
clone size: NA
D gene: NA
J gene: TRBJ2-5
CDR3 DNA: TGTGCCAGCAACCAGGGGGGGACCCAGTACTTC
CDR3 protein: CASNQGGTQYF

V gene: TRBV2
clone size: NA
D gene: NA
J gene: TRBJ1-2
CDR3 DNA: TGTGCCAGCATATTCCGGGCAGATGGCTACACCTTC
CDR3 protein: CASIFRADGYTF

V gene: TRBV5-5
clone size: NA
D gene: TRBD2
J gene: TRBJ2-3
CDR3 DNA: TGTGCCAGCAGCTTGATACTAGCGCGAGGGGAAACAGATACGCAGTATTTT
CDR3 protein: CASSLILARGETDTQYF

V gene: TRBV4-1
clone size: NA
D gene: NA
J gene: TRBJ1-2
CDR3 DNA: TGCGCCAGCAGCCAAGGACGGCCAGATTCCTATGGCTACACCTTC
CDR3 protein: CASSQGRPDSYGYTF

V gene: TRBV6-5
clone size: NA
D gene: NA
J gene: TRBJ2-7
CDR3 DNA: TGTGCCAGCAGTTACAATGGACGAGGCTACGAGCAGTACTTC
CDR3 protein: CASSYNGRGYEQYF

V gene: TRBV13
clone size: NA
D gene: NA
J gene: TRBJ2-5
CDR3 DNA: TGTGCCAGCAGCTTAGGCAGGGGCCTTAACCAAGAGACCCAGTACTTC
CDR3 protein: CASSLGRGLNQETQYF

V gene: TRBV15
clone size: few
D gene: NA
J gene: TRBJ2-5
CDR3 DNA: TGTGCCACCAGCAGAGAAAGGTTGTCGTCAGTCCAAGAGACCCAGTACTTC
CDR3 protein: CATSRERLSSVQETQYF

V gene: TRBV3-1
clone size: few
D gene: NA
J gene: TRBJ1-1
CDR3 DNA: TGTGCCAGCAGCCAAGTGGTCTCTGAAGCTTTCTTT
CDR3 protein: CASSQVVSEAFF

V gene: TRBV3-1
clone size: NA
D gene: NA
J gene: TRBJ2-7
CDR3 DNA: TGTGCCAGCAGCCAAGGGACCGCCTATTTCGAGCAGTACTTC
CDR3 protein: CASSQGTAYFEQYF

V gene: TRBV5-5
clone size: NA
D gene: NA
J gene: TRBJ2-1
CDR3 DNA: TGTGCCAGCAGCCGAGCCCCGGATGAGCAGTTCTTC
CDR3 protein: CASSRAPDEQFF

V gene: TRBV4-2
clone size: once
D gene: TRBD2
J gene: TRBJ2-3
CDR3 DNA: TGTGCCAGCAGCCAGAGACTAGCGGGGGTCACAGATACGCAGTATTTT
CDR3 protein: CASSQRLAGVTDTQYF

V gene: TRBV29-1
clone size: few
D gene: TRBD1
J gene: TRBJ2-4
CDR3 DNA: TGCAGCGTTGAAGACCTCAGGGGGTCTTCAGCCAAAAACATTCAGTACTTC
CDR3 protein: CSVEDLRGSSAKNIQYF

V gene: TRBV20-1
clone size: NA
D gene: TRBD2
J gene: TRBJ2-4
CDR3 DNA: TGCAGTGCTATAGGTCCTCGGGTAGCGGGGTTAGCCAAAAACATTCAGTACTTC
CDR3 protein: CSAIGPRVAGLAKNIQYF

V gene: TRBV28
clone size: few
D gene: NA
J gene: TRBJ2-7
CDR3 DNA: TGTGCCAGCAGCCGAAGGACGGTGAGCTCCTACGAGCAGTACTTC
CDR3 protein: CASSRRTVSSYEQYF

V gene: TRBV5-1
clone size: NA
D gene: NA
J gene: TRBJ2-1
CDR3 DNA: TGCGCCAGCAGCTTGGTACAGGGAGTCCACAATGAGCAGTTCTTC
CDR3 protein: CASSLVQGVHNEQFF

V gene: TRBV7-2
clone size: NA
D gene: NA
J gene: TRBJ1-5
CDR3 DNA: TGTGCCAGTAGCTCTTACATGACGCCCCAGCATTTT
CDR3 protein: CASSSYMTPQHF

V gene: TRBV29-1
clone size: once
D gene: NA
J gene: TRBJ2-7
CDR3 DNA: TGCAGCGCCCTAGACAGGTACATCTCCTACGAGCAGTACTTC
CDR3 protein: CSALDRYISYEQYF

V gene: TRBV12-3/TRBV12-4
clone size: few
D gene: NA
J gene: TRBJ1-2
CDR3 DNA: TGTGCCAGCAGTCCCCGACAGTCTAACTATGGCTACACCTTC
CDR3 protein: CASSPRQSNYGYTF

V gene: TRBV27
clone size: NA
D gene: NA
J gene: TRBJ2-7
CDR3 DNA: TGTGCCAGCAGTTTCGGGGGTGCGGGGGCCCAGTACTTC
CDR3 protein: CASSFGGAGAQYF

V gene: TRBV29-1
clone size: few
D gene: TRBD1
J gene: TRBJ2-4
CDR3 DNA: TGCAGCGTTGATGGGACAGGGCAAAACATTCAGTACTTC
CDR3 protein: CSVDGTGQNIQYF

V gene: TRBV6-1
clone size: few
D gene: NA
J gene: TRBJ2-7
CDR3 DNA: TGTGCCAGCAGAGTAGACATTACAATATTCTACGAGCAGTACTTC
CDR3 protein: CASRVDITIFYEQYF

V gene: TRBV20-1
clone size: NA
D gene: NA
J gene: TRBJ2-5
CDR3 DNA: TGCAGCCTACGTGGGGGCAGCTCCCAAGAGACCCAGTACTTC
CDR3 protein: CSLRGGSSQETQYF

V gene: TRBV20-1
clone size: NA
D gene: TRBD1
J gene: TRBJ1-5
CDR3 DNA: TGCAGTGCTCCACCGGGACAGCATCCCAATCAGCCCCAGCATTTT
CDR3 protein: CSAPPGQHPNQPQHF

V gene: TRBV5-5
clone size: NA
D gene: TRBD1
J gene: TRBJ1-2
CDR3 DNA: TGTGCCAGCAGCGTAGACAGGGGACGAGGCTACACCTTC
CDR3 protein: CASSVDRGRGYTF

V gene: TRBV7-9
clone size: few
D gene: TRBD1
J gene: TRBJ2-7
CDR3 DNA: TGTGCCAGCAGCTTGGACAGGGGTTGGTACGAGCAGTACTTC
CDR3 protein: CASSLDRGWYEQYF

V gene: TRBV28
clone size: NA
D gene: TRBD1
J gene: TRBJ2-3
CDR3 DNA: TGTGCCAGCAGTTCCTTTCTGGGAGGGACAGGGGGCGTCTGGGGCACAGATACGCAGTATTTT
CDR3 protein: CASSSFLGGTGGVWGTDTQYF

V gene: TRBV25-1
clone size: NA
D gene: NA
J gene: TRBJ2-7
CDR3 DNA: TGTGCCAGCAGTGCGAGGGGTGCTGGGTACGAGCAGTACTTC
CDR3 protein: CASSARGAGYEQYF

V gene: TRBV29-1
clone size: few
D gene: TRBD1
J gene: TRBJ2-7
CDR3 DNA: TGCAGCGTGGCAGGGGGTCCATTTAGGGTCCCCTACGAGCAGTACTTC
CDR3 protein: CSVAGGPFRVPYEQYF

V gene: TRBV7-9
clone size: NA
D gene: TRBD1
J gene: TRBJ2-6
CDR3 DNA: TGTGCCAGCAGCTTCCCGACAGGGGGGGACTCTGGGGCCAACGTCCTGACTTTC
CDR3 protein: CASSFPTGGDSGANVLTF